A selection of T cell receptor beta chains follows, all from one sample in a study of identical twins. Each CDR3 protein gets one entry after TCRdb re-called the 5' RACE reads with MiXCR. The sample has about 900,000 distinct CDR3 sequences, 9% to 15% seen once; the top ten hold around 1.5%. The sample also formed part of further work on yellow fever vaccine responses in identical twins.

The sequenced material came from PBMCs. All receptors come from a woman in her late teens or twenties in good health. Both conserved end residues are part of each CDR3. Fields, in order: J gene, V gene, D gene, clone size, CDR3 protein, CDR3 DNA. The D gene is left open where the match is weak. Where a row states a size, it is once, few, many or the class of an expanded clone; other rows omit it.

J: TRBJ2-7; V: TRBV24-1; D: TRBD1; size: -; CDR3: CATSDPRPPGQSSYEQYF; DNA: TGTGCCACCAGTGATCCCCGACCCCCGGGACAGAGCTCCTACGAGCAGTACTTC
J: TRBJ2-7; V: TRBV5-1; D: -; size: few; CDR3: CASSRDRMGYEQYF; DNA: TGCGCCAGCAGCCGCGACAGGATGGGCTACGAGCAGTACTTC
J: TRBJ2-1; V: TRBV3-1; D: TRBD2; size: -; CDR3: CASSQRTSGESEQFF; DNA: TGTGCCAGCAGCCAAAGGACTAGCGGGGAATCTGAGCAGTTCTTC
J: TRBJ2-7; V: TRBV7-9; D: -; size: many; CDR3: CASSLVGGSYEQYF; DNA: TGTGCCAGCAGCTTAGTCGGGGGCTCCTACGAGCAGTACTTC
J: TRBJ2-5; V: TRBV3-1; D: -; size: -; CDR3: CASCPGLAKEAQETQYF; DNA: TGTGCCAGCTGCCCGGGTCTTGCCAAGGAGGCACAAGAGACCCAGTACTTC
J: TRBJ2-6; V: TRBV10-3; D: -; size: -; CDR3: CANLDSSLHSWANVLTF; DNA: TGTGCCAACCTAGACAGTTCACTTCACTCTTGGGCCAACGTCCTGACTTTC
J: TRBJ1-1; V: TRBV12-3/TRBV12-4; D: -; size: -; CDR3: CARSGRLTEAFF; DNA: TGTGCCAGGTCGGGACGCCTTACTGAAGCTTTCTTT
J: TRBJ2-3; V: TRBV5-6; D: -; size: -; CDR3: CASSSPARGATDTQYF; DNA: TGTGCCAGCAGCTCCCCCGCCCGTGGGGCCACAGATACGCAGTATTTT
J: TRBJ1-2; V: TRBV12-3/TRBV12-4; D: -; size: few; CDR3: CASLGGSGYTF; DNA: TGTGCCTCCTTGGGGGGAAGTGGCTACACCTTC
J: TRBJ2-7; V: TRBV20-1; D: TRBD2; size: -; CDR3: CSAKTSGIYVEQYF; DNA: TGCAGTGCTAAAACTAGCGGGATCTATGTCGAGCAGTACTTC
J: TRBJ2-5; V: TRBV12-3/TRBV12-4; D: -; size: many; CDR3: CASSLPPQTQYF; DNA: TGTGCCAGCAGTCTCCCCCCCCAGACCCAGTACTTC
J: TRBJ1-2; V: TRBV5-5; D: -; size: few; CDR3: CASSPGTEGYTF; DNA: TGTGCCAGCAGCCCGGGTACTGAGGGCTACACCTTC
J: TRBJ1-6; V: TRBV5-6; D: TRBD1; size: -; CDR3: CASSDRDRGNSPLHF; DNA: TGTGCCAGCAGCGACCGGGACAGGGGTAATTCACCCCTCCACTTT
J: TRBJ2-6; V: TRBV2; D: -; size: -; CDR3: CASRGGSGANVLTF; DNA: TGTGCCAGCAGGGGAGGCTCTGGGGCCAACGTCCTGACTTTC
J: TRBJ2-1; V: TRBV11-3; D: TRBD1; size: -; CDR3: CASSLDKGQGYYNEQFF; DNA: TGTGCCAGCAGCTTAGATAAGGGACAGGGGTACTACAATGAGCAGTTCTTC
J: TRBJ2-5; V: TRBV25-1; D: TRBD2; size: -; CDR3: CANRAGVLSWYRETQYF; DNA: TGTGCCAACCGAGCGGGGGTTTTATCTTGGTATCGGGAGACCCAGTACTTC
J: TRBJ1-5; V: TRBV20-1; D: -; size: -; CDR3: CSARVGGSSNQPQHF; DNA: TGCAGTGCTAGAGTGGGCGGGTCGAGCAATCAGCCCCAGCATTTT
J: TRBJ2-7; V: TRBV20-1; D: -; size: few; CDR3: CSARDGGSFYEQYF; DNA: TGCAGTGCTAGAGATGGGGGCAGCTTTTACGAGCAGTACTTC
J: TRBJ2-1; V: TRBV15; D: TRBD2; size: few; CDR3: CATSPRTSPNEQFF; DNA: TGTGCCACCAGCCCGCGGACTAGCCCCAATGAGCAGTTCTTC
J: TRBJ2-2; V: TRBV20-1; D: -; size: -; CDR3: CSARANGGNTGELFF; DNA: TGCAGTGCTAGAGCCAATGGGGGGAACACCGGGGAGCTGTTTTTT
J: TRBJ2-1; V: TRBV5-1; D: TRBD2; size: once; CDR3: CASSLRSGGSYNEQFF; DNA: TGCGCCAGCAGCTTGAGGAGCGGGGGATCCTACAATGAGCAGTTCTTC
J: TRBJ1-1; V: TRBV18; D: -; size: -; CDR3: CASSHQLGMLFIMNTEAFF; DNA: TGTGCCAGCTCGCATCAGCTCGGAATGCTTTTTATCATGAACACTGAAGCTTTCTTT
J: TRBJ2-1; V: TRBV12-5; D: -; size: few; CDR3: CASGLNLQVPAYNEQFF; DNA: TGTGCTAGTGGTTTGAACCTACAGGTACCCGCCTACAATGAGCAGTTCTTC
J: TRBJ1-6; V: TRBV4-2; D: TRBD1; size: few; CDR3: CASSQDTGGLDSPLHF; DNA: TGTGCCAGCAGCCAAGATACAGGGGGCTTAGATTCACCCCTCCACTTT
J: TRBJ2-2; V: TRBV28; D: -; size: -; CDR3: CASSSFSGRAGHTGELFF; DNA: TGTGCCAGCAGTTCCTTCTCGGGACGCGCGGGGCACACCGGGGAGCTGTTTTTT
J: TRBJ2-1; V: TRBV7-9; D: -; size: many; CDR3: CASSLASGNDNEQFF; DNA: TGTGCCAGCAGCTTAGCTAGCGGAAATGACAATGAGCAGTTCTTC
J: TRBJ2-2; V: TRBV5-6; D: TRBD2; size: -; CDR3: CASSPGPSGTGELFF; DNA: TGTGCCAGCAGCCCCGGGCCTAGCGGCACCGGGGAGCTGTTTTTT
J: TRBJ1-1; V: TRBV4-1; D: -; size: -; CDR3: CASSQESRVAVTEAFF; DNA: TGCGCCAGCAGCCAAGAGTCCAGGGTGGCCGTCACTGAAGCTTTCTTT
J: TRBJ2-3; V: TRBV6-1; D: TRBD1; size: few; CDR3: CASSKQGGTDTQYF; DNA: TGTGCCAGCAGCAAACAGGGGGGCACAGATACGCAGTATTTT
J: TRBJ2-3; V: TRBV29-1; D: -; size: many; CDR3: CSVESVMEQYF; DNA: TGCAGCGTTGAGTCGGTAATGGAGCAGTATTTT
J: TRBJ1-2; V: TRBV10-3; D: TRBD1; size: many; CDR3: CAIRDRAPYGYTF; DNA: TGTGCCATTAGGGACAGGGCTCCCTATGGCTACACCTTC
J: TRBJ2-5; V: TRBV12-3/TRBV12-4; D: -; size: -; CDR3: CASSQSLAQETQYF; DNA: TGTGCCAGCAGTCAGTCCCTAGCCCAAGAGACCCAGTACTTC
J: TRBJ2-2; V: TRBV10-3; D: -; size: -; CDR3: CAITPTRGDTGELFF; DNA: TGTGCCATCACCCCGACTAGAGGTGACACCGGGGAGCTGTTTTTT
J: TRBJ2-2; V: TRBV7-8; D: TRBD2; size: -; CDR3: CASTVPGLAGSSLGTGELFF; DNA: TGTGCCAGCACCGTACCGGGACTAGCGGGATCATCACTGGGCACCGGGGAGCTGTTTTTT
J: TRBJ2-7; V: TRBV10-3; D: -; size: -; CDR3: CAISDGGYEQYF; DNA: TGTGCCATCAGTGACGGCGGATACGAGCAGTACTTC
J: TRBJ2-2; V: TRBV20-1; D: -; size: many; CDR3: CSASEGANTGELFF; DNA: TGCAGTGCTAGCGAGGGGGCGAACACCGGGGAGCTGTTTTTT
J: TRBJ2-7; V: TRBV9; D: TRBD2; size: -; CDR3: CASSVASGTYYEQYF; DNA: TGTGCCAGCAGCGTAGCTAGCGGGACGTACTACGAGCAGTACTTC
J: TRBJ2-5; V: TRBV2; D: -; size: -; CDR3: CASGYQETQYF; DNA: TGTGCCAGCGGGTACCAAGAGACCCAGTACTTC
J: TRBJ2-1; V: TRBV29-1; D: TRBD2; size: few; CDR3: CSTLASGSDEQFF; DNA: TGCAGCACACTTGCTAGCGGGAGCGATGAGCAGTTCTTC
J: TRBJ2-6; V: TRBV12-3/TRBV12-4; D: -; size: -; CDR3: CASSIVGIGANVLTF; DNA: TGTGCCAGCAGTATTGTGGGGATTGGGGCCAACGTCCTGACTTTC
J: TRBJ2-2; V: TRBV7-9; D: -; size: few; CDR3: CATEVPGELFF; DNA: TGTGCCACCGAAGTCCCCGGGGAGCTGTTTTTT
J: TRBJ1-1; V: TRBV6-5; D: -; size: few; CDR3: CASSYSGQVITEAFF; DNA: TGTGCCAGCAGTTACTCAGGGCAGGTTATCACTGAAGCTTTCTTT
J: TRBJ2-1; V: TRBV11-1; D: -; size: few; CDR3: CASSWEGDREPSGHNEQFF; DNA: TGTGCCAGCAGCTGGGAGGGGGACAGGGAACCTAGCGGGCACAATGAGCAGTTCTTC
J: TRBJ2-6; V: TRBV5-1; D: TRBD2; size: once; CDR3: CASSLRLAGSSGANVLTF; DNA: TGCGCCAGCAGCTTGAGGCTAGCGGGGAGCTCTGGGGCCAACGTCCTGACTTTC
J: TRBJ2-1; V: TRBV3-1; D: -; size: -; CDR3: CASSYRTYYNEQFF; DNA: TGTGCCAGCAGCTATAGGACCTACTACAATGAGCAGTTCTTC
J: TRBJ2-5; V: TRBV6-1; D: TRBD2; size: few; CDR3: CASTSGRAGETQYF; DNA: TGTGCCAGCACTAGCGGGAGGGCCGGGGAGACCCAGTACTTC
J: TRBJ2-1; V: TRBV6-5; D: TRBD2; size: few; CDR3: CASSYSSGRAAPREQFF; DNA: TGTGCCAGCAGTTACTCAAGCGGGAGAGCAGCACCTCGGGAGCAGTTCTTC
J: TRBJ2-1; V: TRBV5-1; D: TRBD2; size: few; CDR3: CASSTLAGANNEQFF; DNA: TGCGCCAGCTCCACTCTAGCGGGGGCTAACAATGAGCAGTTCTTC
J: TRBJ2-1; V: TRBV3-1; D: TRBD2; size: many; CDR3: CASSLFTGTSGGWEQFF; DNA: TGTGCCAGCAGCCTATTCACCGGGACTAGCGGGGGGTGGGAGCAGTTCTTC
J: TRBJ2-5; V: TRBV9; D: TRBD2; size: -; CDR3: CASTVGLAGVQETQYF; DNA: TGTGCCAGCACCGTCGGATTAGCGGGAGTTCAAGAGACCCAGTACTTC
J: TRBJ2-7; V: TRBV29-1; D: TRBD1; size: -; CDR3: CSAGTGTHEQYF; DNA: TGCAGCGCCGGGACAGGGACCCACGAGCAGTACTTC